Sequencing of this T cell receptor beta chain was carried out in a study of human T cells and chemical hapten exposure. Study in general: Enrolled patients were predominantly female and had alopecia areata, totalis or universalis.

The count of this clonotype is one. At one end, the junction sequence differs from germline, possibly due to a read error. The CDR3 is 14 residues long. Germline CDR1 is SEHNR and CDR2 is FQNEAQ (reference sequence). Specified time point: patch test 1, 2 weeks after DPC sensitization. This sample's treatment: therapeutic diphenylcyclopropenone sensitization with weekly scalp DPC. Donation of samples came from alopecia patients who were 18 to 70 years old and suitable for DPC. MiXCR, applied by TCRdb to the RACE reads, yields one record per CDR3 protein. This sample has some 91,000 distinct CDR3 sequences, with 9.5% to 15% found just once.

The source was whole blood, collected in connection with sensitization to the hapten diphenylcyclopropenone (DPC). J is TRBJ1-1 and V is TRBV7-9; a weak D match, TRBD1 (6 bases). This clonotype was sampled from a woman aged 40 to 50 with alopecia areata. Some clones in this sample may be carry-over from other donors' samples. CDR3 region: CVSRRTDLNTEAFF. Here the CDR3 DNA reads TGTGTCAGCAGGCGGACAGACTTGAACACTGAAGCTTTCTTT.